This T cell receptor (beta chain) comes out of a study of T cells in Graves' hyperthyroidism and ophthalmopathy. RNA transcripts gave rise to amplified TCR beta CDR3 regions. TCR CDR3 underwent first-round RT-PCR with the HTBI primer set. TCRdb independently ran MiXCR on the multiplex PCR reads; one entry per CDR3 protein. The table has roughly 750,000 distinct CDR3 sequences, 16% seen once. The trim removed 5 bases at V and 8 bases at J, leaving 13 bases unmatched. Germline CDR1 SGHVS, CDR2 FQNEAQ. The CDR3 length is 16 residues. PBMCs stemmed from around 10 ml fresh peripheral blood. This clonotype was found many times.

This TCR derives from a man younger than 35 with Graves' hyperthyroidism. The specimen sequenced was blood. The rearrangement uses TRBV7-8 and TRBJ2-1; 9 positions agree with TRBD2. For the CDR3, the DNA is TGTGCCAGCAGCGAGGGCTCTAGCGGGGACGGAGATGAGCAGTTCTTC. It translates to CASSEGSSGDGDEQFF.